The rows below give T cell receptor beta chains drawn from one sample of a study of shared clonotypes between healthy human individuals. Clones were read by immunoSEQ multiplex PCR, and TCRdb kept only the in-frame ones, dropping some. The data contain some 690,000 clones, about nine tenths of them singletons. Sequences were obtained from memory CD8+ T cells from PBMCs. The receptor set was obtained from a man between 18 and 35 years old in good health. Some clones in this sample may be carry-over from other donors' samples. Both conserved end residues are trimmed from each CDR3. D genes are given only for firm matches. The size of a clone is reported for some rows only, either as once, few or many, or as a class for expanded clones.

clone size: NA; V gene: TRBV10-1; J gene: TRBJ2-4; D gene: TRBD1; CDR3 protein: ASSDGDRGSKNIQY
clone size: NA; V gene: TRBV9; J gene: TRBJ1-1; D gene: NA; CDR3 protein: ASTSALRDTEAF
clone size: NA; V gene: TRBV27; J gene: TRBJ2-7; D gene: TRBD1; CDR3 protein: ASRTGYYEQY
clone size: NA; V gene: TRBV11-2; J gene: TRBJ1-6; D gene: TRBD1; CDR3 protein: ASSSWTGSNSPLH
clone size: NA; V gene: TRBV5-8; J gene: TRBJ1-2; D gene: TRBD1; CDR3 protein: ASSGTAYGYT
clone size: once; V gene: TRBV28; J gene: TRBJ1-2; D gene: TRBD1; CDR3 protein: ASSLLQGGGYGYT
clone size: NA; V gene: TRBV6-6; J gene: TRBJ1-4; D gene: NA; CDR3 protein: ASSLQEWREKLF
clone size: once; V gene: TRBV28; J gene: TRBJ1-3; D gene: NA; CDR3 protein: ASSPFVIADPTDTIY
clone size: NA; V gene: TRBV27; J gene: TRBJ1-1; D gene: TRBD1; CDR3 protein: ASSPLDRLEAF
clone size: NA; V gene: TRBV30; J gene: TRBJ2-5; D gene: NA; CDR3 protein: AWSVPGYLRYQETQY
clone size: NA; V gene: TRBV14; J gene: TRBJ2-1; D gene: NA; CDR3 protein: ASSQDIGRNYNEQF
clone size: NA; V gene: TRBV27; J gene: TRBJ2-1; D gene: NA; CDR3 protein: ASSLPTGTGRGLANEQF
clone size: once; V gene: TRBV9; J gene: TRBJ2-3; D gene: TRBD2; CDR3 protein: ASSSRTSGRSDTQY
clone size: NA; V gene: TRBV28; J gene: TRBJ2-7; D gene: TRBD1; CDR3 protein: ASTRDSSYEQY
clone size: once; V gene: TRBV23-1; J gene: TRBJ2-6; D gene: NA; CDR3 protein: ASSSSPQQSRANVLT